This T cell receptor (beta chain) was sequenced in a study of cytomegalovirus exposure and HLA in healthy donors. The germline gives CDR1 SGHTS, CDR2 YDEGEE. The CDR3 is 13 residues long. V was trimmed by 0 bases and J by 7 bases, leaving 8 bases between them. The PCR contained 60 Vbeta and 13 Jbeta primers. Clones were read by immunoSEQ multiplex PCR, and TCRdb kept only the in-frame ones, dropping some. This table holds around 100,000 clones, 78% found once. Sequencing used PBMCs. This chain links TRBV5-8 with TRBJ1-5, with unresolved D. The TCR originated in a woman in her thirties or forties in good health and CMV-seropositive. The CDR3 protein is CASSLDGNQPQHF. As DNA, the CDR3 is TGTGCCAGCAGCTTGGACGGGAACCAGCCCCAGCATTTT. The full variable domain, its missing parts supplied by reference TRBV5-8 and TRBJ1-5, is EAGVTQSPTHLIKTRGQQATLRCSPISGHTSVYWYQQALGLGLQFLLWYDEGEERNRGNFPPRFSGRQFPNYSSELNVNALELEDSALYLCASSLDGNQPQHFGDGTRLSIL.